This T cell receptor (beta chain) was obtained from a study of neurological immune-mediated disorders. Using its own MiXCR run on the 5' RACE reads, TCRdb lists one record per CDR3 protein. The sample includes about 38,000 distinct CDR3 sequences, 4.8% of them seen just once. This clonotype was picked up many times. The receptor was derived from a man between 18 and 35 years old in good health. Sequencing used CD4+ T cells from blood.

DNA for the CDR3: TGTGCCAGCACCCACTCTAACGGTACTGAAGCTTTCTTT. It specifies CASTHSNGTEAFF. The V call is TRBV21-1, the J call TRBJ1-1. TRBV21-1 represents a pseudogene. The CDR3 extends over 13 amino acids.